Listed here are 32 T cell receptor beta chains from one sample, sequenced in a study of T-cell reconstitution after alpha-beta-depleted transplantation in children. Unique molecular identifiers featured in how the TCRbeta library was prepared. TCRdb redid the calling of the PCR reads with MiXCR, one entry per CDR3 protein. The top ten hold around 0.96% of the sample, which has 600,000 to 700,000 distinct CDR3 sequences, over 15% seen once. The specimen comprised PBMCs from the stem cell graft donor, sampled from the stem cell graft. The receptor set was obtained from a human donor who donated a stem cell graft to a child with acute myeloid leukemia.

In this sample, this clonotype turned up a few times. V is TRBV20-1 and J is TRBJ1-4; possibly TRBD1 for D (6 bases). Between the trimmed V and J ends, which lost 0 bases and 4 bases, there was a span of 12 bases. CDR1 and CDR2 from the germline V gene are DFQATT and SNEGSKA (reference sequence). The CDR3 has 15 amino acids. In DNA form, the CDR3 reads TGCAGTGCTAGAGATCTCGACAGGAGTAATGAAAAACTGTTTTTT. Translating it yields CSARDLDRSNEKLFF.

In its sample, this clonotype was seen many times. This chain links TRBV20-1 with TRBJ2-3; TRBD2 matches 11 bases. CDR3 length: 16 residues. Germline V gene sequence: CDR1 DFQATT, CDR2 SNEGSKA (reference sequence). V dropped 2 bases and J dropped 0; count of bases not matched to a gene: 4. CDR3 residues: CSARKTSGVSTDTQYF. The CDR3 nucleotides read TGCAGTGCTAGAAAGACTAGCGGGGTGAGCACAGATACGCAGTATTTT.

This clonotype was recorded many times. The J gene is TRBJ2-7, the V gene TRBV5-5; D is unclear. CDR3 length: 14 residues. V lost 4 bases to trimming and J lost 0 bases, with 11 bases between them. CDR1 SGHKS and CDR2 YYEKEE come from the germline V gene (reference sequence). The CDR3: CASSPPGTSYEQYV. CDR3 bases: TGTGCCAGCAGCCCCCCCGGTACCTCCTACGAGCAGTACGTC.

This clonotype was counted a few times. V gene TRBV24-1 combines with J gene TRBJ1-1; no clear D gene. Germline V lookup: CDR1 KGHDR, CDR2 SFDVKD. V lost 0 bases and J lost 11, with 6 bases in between. This CDR3 has 11 amino acids. CDR3 nucleotide sequence: TGTGCCACCAGTGATTTGATAAGGGCTTTCTTT. Encoded protein: CATSDLIRAFF.

This clonotype was counted a few times. This chain joins TRBV11-1 and TRBJ2-2, with 8 bases that match TRBD1. Germline CDR1 reads SGHAT; CDR2 reads FQDESV (reference sequence). Germline trimming cut 5 bases from V and 1 base from J; bases unmatched to any gene: 9. This CDR3 is 17 amino acids long. The CDR3 coding sequence is TGTGCCAGCAGCCGGTCCGGGACAGGAGAGAACACCGGGGAGCTGTTTTTT. It encodes CASSRSGTGENTGELFF.

A few counts support this clonotype. V gene TRBV4-1 combines with J gene TRBJ1-1; D is unresolved. Germline lookup yields CDR1 MGHRA and CDR2 YSYEKL. CDR3 length: 14 amino acids. Trimming pared 2 bases from V and 1 base from J, leaving 8 bases between. The chain's CDR3 is CASSQPSKNTEAFF. DNA of the CDR3: TGCGCCAGCAGCCAACCCTCTAAGAACACTGAAGCTTTCTTT.

The CDR3 loop is CASSRDVTGDYTEAFF. Written as DNA, the CDR3 is TGCGCCAGCAGCCGAGACGTCACTGGGGATTACACTGAAGCTTTCTTT. The rearrangement joins TRBV4-3 to TRBJ1-1; no reliable D call. The CDR3 has 16 residues. Trimming took 4 bases from V and 3 from J, leaving 18 bases between them. Per the germline V gene, CDR1 is LGHNA and CDR2 is YSLEER.

This clonotype showed up just a few times. This rearrangement joins TRBV20-1 to TRBJ2-4, with D perhaps matching TRBD2 (5 bases). V shed 0 bases and J shed 2 bases, with 14 bases lying between them. Germline V gene sequence: CDR1 DFQATT, CDR2 SNEGSKA (reference sequence). The CDR3 is 16 residues long. The CDR3 protein is CSARDFRTGTKNIQYF. As DNA, the CDR3 is TGCAGTGCTAGAGATTTTAGGACCGGGACCAAAAACATTCAGTACTTC.

This clonotype occurred many times. This chain connects TRBV5-8 to TRBJ2-5, with 8 bases fitting TRBD1. Germline lookup yields CDR1 SGHTS and CDR2 YDEGEE. With 0 bases clipped from V and 4 bases from J, the junction kept 2 bases outside the gene matches. This CDR3 comprises 14 residues. CDR3 loop: CASSLGTGPETQYF. The CDR3 DNA is TGTGCCAGCAGCTTGGGGACAGGGCCAGAGACCCAGTACTTC.

The genes are TRBV5-6 and TRBJ2-7, with unresolved D. Trimming cost V 4 bases and J 6 bases, with 14 bases left between them. This CDR3 has 13 amino acids. CDR1 is SGHDT, CDR2 YYEEEE, per germline. The CDR3 DNA follows: TGTGCCAGCAGCCATCCCGGCGGTTCCGAGCAGTACGTC. It specifies CASSHPGGSEQYV.

The chain employs TRBV5-5 and TRBJ1-1; 8 bases line up with TRBD1. The CDR3 has 15 amino acids. In germline, CDR1 is SGHKS, CDR2 YYEKEE (reference sequence). Trimming at V came to 0 bases and at J to 5 bases, leaving 6 bases not matched to a gene. The CDR3 sequence is CASSLGTGTGTEAFF. As DNA, the CDR3 is TGTGCCAGCAGCTTGGGGACAGGGACGGGAACTGAAGCTTTCTTT.

This clonotype was found many times. The J gene is TRBJ2-7, the V gene TRBV12-3 or TRBV12-4, with D possibly matching TRBD2 (6 bases). V dropped 3 bases and J dropped 5 bases, with 8 bases sitting between them. The CDR3 has 12 amino acids. The CDR3 here is CASSFGGNEQYF. CDR3 bases: TGTGCCAGCAGTTTCGGGGGTAACGAGCAGTACTTC.

The chain employs TRBV10-3 and TRBJ1-2; weak D call: TRBD1 (6 bases). CDR1 ENHRY and CDR2 SYGVKD come from the germline V gene. The V and J ends lost 3 bases and 2 bases respectively, with 25 bases between them. CDR3 size: 19 residues. CDR3 nucleotides: TGTGCCATCAGTGATATGGGCAGGGGAGCCCGTAACCCGAACTATGGCTACACCTTC. Translating it yields CAISDMGRGARNPNYGYTF.

This clonotype was detected a few times. The chain uses TRBV5-1 and TRBJ2-7, with 8 nucleotides matching TRBD1. Germline V gene data show CDR1 as SGHRS and CDR2 as YFSETQ. The CDR3 length is 14 residues. V lost 7 bases, J lost 4 bases, and 10 bases stayed unmatched. Here the CDR3 reads CASRSSDREYEQYF. The CDR3 bases are TGCGCCAGCCGCTCCTCGGACAGGGAATACGAGCAGTACTTC.

The rearrangement joins TRBV7-6 to TRBJ2-5; the D is unclear. Trimming shortened V by 0 bases and J by 2 bases, and 10 bases separated the two germline ends. Germline assignment: CDR1 SGHVS and CDR2 FNYEAQ. The CDR3 extends over 15 amino acids. The CDR3 loop is CASSLARLDQETQYF. The CDR3 DNA reads TGTGCCAGCAGCTTAGCCCGGCTTGATCAAGAGACCCAGTACTTC.

V usage is TRBV5-6 and J usage is TRBJ1-2; TRBD1 agrees at 7 bases. The trim removed 4 bases at V and 8 bases at J, leaving 17 bases unmatched. Germline loops: CDR1 SGHDT, CDR2 YYEEEE. The length of the CDR3 is 16 residues. The CDR3 coding sequence is TGTGCCAGCAGCCTGTGGGGGACAGCTAACCTACTGGGCTACACCTTC. Translated: CASSLWGTANLLGYTF. Full variable domain (rest looked up from reference TRBV5-6 and TRBJ1-2): DAGVTQSPTHLIKTRGQQVTLRCSPKSGHDTVSWYQQALGQGPQFIFQYYEEEERQRGNFPDRFSGHQFPNYSSELNVNALLLGDSALYLCASSLWGTANLLGYTFGSGTRLTVV.

This clonotype was seen ten or more times. V gene TRBV7-9 combines with J gene TRBJ2-7, with unresolved D. Per the germline V gene, CDR1 is SEHNR and CDR2 is FQNEAQ (reference sequence). CDR3 length: 13 residues. Trimming pared 2 bases from V and 2 bases from J, leaving 7 bases between. Here the CDR3 DNA reads TGTGCCAGCAGCTTACTAGGGACCTACGAGCAGTACGTC. It codes for CASSLLGTYEQYV.

At least ten counts were recorded for this clonotype. This rearrangement joins TRBV29-1 to TRBJ1-2; D is ambiguous. CDR1 is SQVTM and CDR2 is ANQGSEA in the germline V gene. The CDR3 runs to 12 residues. Trimming pared 5 bases from V and 1 base from J, leaving 8 bases between. CDR3 region: CSVLVDNYGYTF. CDR3 coding DNA: TGCAGCGTTCTAGTTGATAACTATGGCTACACCTTC.

The V and J genes are TRBV20-1 and TRBJ2-4; D is perhaps TRBD1 (5 bases). From germline, CDR1 is DFQATT and CDR2 SNEGSKA (reference sequence). CDR3 length: 15 amino acids. Trimming pared 5 bases from V and 0 bases from J, leaving 14 bases between. The CDR3 loop is CSAPRQSLAKNIQYF. DNA for the CDR3: TGCAGTGCTCCCAGACAGTCCTTAGCCAAAAACATTCAGTACTTC.

The table lists this clonotype with many counts. This rearrangement joins TRBV7-2 to TRBJ1-2, with 7 bases lining up with TRBD1. The length of the CDR3 is 15 residues. Trimming removed 5 bases from V and 8 bases from J; junction bases left unmatched: 14. Germline CDR1 is SGHTA and CDR2 is FQGNSA. The CDR3 sequence: CASSTTGQQGGGYTF. CDR3 coding DNA: TGTGCCAGCAGCACCACGGGACAGCAGGGAGGAGGCTACACCTTC.

This clonotype was found many times. This chain uses TRBV4-3 with TRBJ2-7; D perhaps matches TRBD2 (6 bases). V lost 3 bases and J 0 bases, leaving 12 bases between the germline ends. The CDR3 runs to 15 residues. In germline, CDR1 is LGHNA, CDR2 YSLEER. DNA of the CDR3: TGCGCCAGCAGCCAGGCGGCGGGGAGCTCCTACGAGCAGTACTTC. Encoded protein: CASSQAAGSSYEQYF.

This clonotype has a handful of counts. This chain joins TRBV24-1 and TRBJ2-3; 11 positions match TRBD2. Germline trimming cut 4 bases from V and 3 bases from J; bases unmatched to any gene: 5. The CDR3 totals 16 residues. Germline CDR1 reads KGHDR; CDR2 reads SFDVKD. CDR3: CATSDPTSGTTDTQYF. The CDR3 DNA reads as TGTGCCACCAGTGACCCGACTAGCGGGACTACAGATACGCAGTATTTT.

This clonotype was recorded many times. The rearrangement uses TRBV20-1 and TRBJ2-2; the D gene is possibly TRBD1 (6 bases). V was trimmed by 5 bases and J by 6 bases, leaving 19 bases between them. The CDR3 is 15 amino acids. CDR1 and CDR2 (germline): DFQATT, SNEGSKA (reference sequence). The CDR3 DNA follows: TGCAGTGCTCCCTCCAGGACAGTGGTGTCCGGGGAGCTGTTTTTT. Translated: CSAPSRTVVSGELFF.

This clonotype turned up a few times. The CDR3 DNA sequence: TGCGCCAGCAGCTACTCCTACGGGGCATATCAAGAGACCCAGTACTTC. It is translated as CASSYSYGAYQETQYF. V gene TRBV5-1 combines with J gene TRBJ2-5; D is possibly TRBD1 or TRBD2 (5 bases each). Germline V CDR1 and CDR2: SGHRS, YFSETQ. The V and J ends lost 3 bases and 2 bases respectively, with 17 bases between them. This CDR3 has 16 amino acids.

At least ten counts were recorded for this clonotype. The chain uses TRBV25-1 and TRBJ2-1, with a tentative D call TRBD2 (6 bases). Trimming cost V 3 bases and J 5 bases, with 8 bases left between them. This CDR3 comprises 13 residues. Germline V gene data show CDR1 as MGHDK and CDR2 as SYGVNS. As DNA, the CDR3 is TGTGCCAGCAGTGATTGGACTAACAATGAGCAGTTCTTC. The encoded protein is CASSDWTNNEQFF.

This chain joins TRBV7-9 and TRBJ2-1; D might be TRBD1 (5 bases). In germline, CDR1 is SEHNR, CDR2 FQNEAQ (reference sequence). CDR3 length: 13 amino acids. The V end lost 5 bases, the J end lost 5 bases, and 10 bases lay between the germline ends. This CDR3 reads CASSLRQHNEQFF. CDR3 nucleotides: TGTGCCAGCAGCCTAAGACAGCACAATGAGCAGTTCTTC.

This clonotype was seen a few times. V usage is TRBV20-1 and J usage is TRBJ2-7; D possibly corresponds to TRBD2 (5 bases). CDR3 length equals 14 residues. V was shortened by 6 bases and J by 5 bases, with 20 bases between the two germline ends. Germline CDR1 reads DFQATT; CDR2 reads SNEGSKA (reference sequence). CDR3 sequence (DNA): TGCAGTGCCCCAGGAGGCCCGTCGGCCAACGAGCAGTACGTC. This codes for CSAPGGPSANEQYV.

This clonotype showed up many times. This chain connects TRBV20-1 to TRBJ2-7; D possibly corresponds to TRBD1 (6 bases). The germline CDR1 and CDR2 sequences are DFQATT and SNEGSKA (reference sequence). V dropped 4 bases and J dropped 0 bases, with 16 bases sitting between them. The CDR3 sequence is 15 residues long. In DNA, the CDR3 is TGCAGTGCTACCCCAGGACAGTATAGCTCCTACGAGCAGTACGTC. The encoded protein is CSATPGQYSSYEQYV.

This clonotype was counted many times. The genes are TRBV6-1 and TRBJ2-3; TRBD2 matches at 8 bases. With 5 bases clipped from V and 2 bases from J, the junction kept 15 bases outside the gene matches. The CDR3 extends over 18 amino acids. Per the germline V gene, CDR1 is MNHNS and CDR2 is SASEGT. Here the CDR3 DNA reads TGTGCCAGCAGTACCTCCCCTTCGGGGGGGGTAGACACAGATACGCAGTATTTT. Translating gives CASSTSPSGGVDTDTQYF.

The V gene is TRBV5-1, the J gene TRBJ2-1; TRBD1 might be the D (5 bases). The CDR3 spans 13 residues. CDR1 is SGHRS, CDR2 YFSETQ, per germline. V gave up 6 bases and J gave up 4 bases, with 11 bases separating them. The CDR3 loop is CASTSGSYNEQFF. The CDR3 DNA reads TGCGCCAGCACTTCAGGGTCTTACAATGAGCAGTTCTTC.

This clonotype was seen a handful of times. The rearrangement joins TRBV5-1 to TRBJ2-3; D gene ambiguous. This CDR3 is built from 17 residues. The V and J ends lost 0 bases and 0 bases respectively, with 14 bases between them. CDR1 is SGHRS, CDR2 YFSETQ, per germline. The CDR3 region has the DNA TGCGCCAGCAGCTTGGAGGGCAGTTCCTTTAGCACAGATACGCAGTATTTT. Residues: CASSLEGSSFSTDTQYF.

The chain combines TRBV27 with TRBJ1-1, with 7 positions matching TRBD1. The V gene end was trimmed by 2 bases and the J gene end by 4 bases; junction bases not matched to a gene: 4. The CDR3 loop spans 14 amino acids. Germline V gives CDR1 MNHEY, CDR2 SMNVEV (reference sequence). In nucleotides, the CDR3 is TGTGCCAGCAGTTTACAGGGGGAGAGCACTGAAGCTTTCTTT. It yields the protein CASSLQGESTEAFF.